This T cell receptor (beta chain) appears in the sequencing data of a study of blood T cell repertoires in COVID-19. Study-level information: Acute and convalescent COVID-19 specimens originated in the United States, Italy and Spain. Sample material is recorded as cDNA or gDNA derived from T cells, B-cell-depleted T cells, or PBMCs.

This clone was counted a few times. Germline V CDR1 and CDR2: LNHDA, SQIVND (reference sequence). V lost 7 bases to trimming and J lost 3 bases, with 18 bases between them. CDR3 length: 15 amino acids. Measured with immunoSEQ multiplex PCR; TCRdb has only the in-frame clones, and not every one. Of over 50,000 clones in the sample, just over 85% were seen once. This chain uses TRBV19 with TRBJ1-2; D not resolved. This sequence was found in a human donor in a cohort sampled during active COVID-19. The sequenced sample was peripheral blood. The CDR3 DNA is TGTGCCAGTATCCACCCTCCGAGCGGGGACTATGGCTACACCTTC. Its translation: CASIHPPSGDYGYTF.